This T cell receptor beta chain was recovered during a study of blood T cell repertoires in COVID-19. Germline V CDR1 and CDR2: SGHRS, YFSETQ. The CDR3 runs 16 residues. Trimming cost V 2 bases and J 1 base, with 12 bases left between them. Method: immunoSEQ multiplex PCR; TCRdb's copy keeps in-frame clones and lacks some. The table has under 250,000 clones, roughly nine tenths seen once. This clone has just one count. This clonotype was obtained from a man in his forties or fifties with acute or convalescent COVID-19. This rearrangement joins TRBV5-1 to TRBJ1-4; D gene unclear. The material sequenced was peripheral blood. For the CDR3, the DNA is TGCGCCAGCAGCTTAAACATCGGGTTAACTAATGAAAAACTGTTTTTT. Amino acids: CASSLNIGLTNEKLFF.